A selection of T cell receptor beta chains follows, all from one sample in a study of T cell repertoires in cytomegalovirus infection. Each CDR3 protein is one row after TCRdb ran MiXCR on the reads. In the table there are hundreds of thousands of distinct CDR3 sequences, approximately 24% of which are singletons. The sequenced sample was CD8+ T cells from PBMCs. The receptor set was obtained from a human donor in good health (CMV status not recorded). Some clones in this sample may be carry-over from other donors' samples. CDR3s include the opening cysteine and the closing phenylalanine or tryptophan. A D gene is named only where the DNA matches it firmly. Expanded clones get a size class; other rows say once, few or many, or leave the size out.

clone size: many; V gene: TRBV7-8; J gene: TRBJ1-6; D gene: .; CDR3 protein: CASSLARATNSPLHF; CDR3 DNA: TGTGCCAGCAGCTTAGCCAGGGCCACCAATTCACCCCTCCACTTT
clone size: .; V gene: TRBV20-1; J gene: TRBJ2-5; D gene: .; CDR3 protein: CSAREGLETQYF; CDR3 DNA: TGCAGTGCTAGAGAGGGGCTGGAGACCCAGTACTTC
clone size: few; V gene: TRBV20-1; J gene: TRBJ2-1; D gene: .; CDR3 protein: CSARPPAHEQFF; CDR3 DNA: TGCAGTGCTAGACCTCCGGCGCATGAGCAGTTCTTC
clone size: .; V gene: TRBV15; J gene: TRBJ2-6; D gene: .; CDR3 protein: CATSSLQGYGANVLTF; CDR3 DNA: TGTGCCACCAGCTCCCTACAGGGATATGGGGCCAACGTCCTGACTTTC
clone size: many; V gene: TRBV6-1; J gene: TRBJ2-2; D gene: TRBD1; CDR3 protein: CASRLWTGKNTGELFF; CDR3 DNA: TGTGCCAGCAGACTCTGGACAGGGAAGAACACCGGGGAGCTGTTTTTT
clone size: few; V gene: TRBV6-2/TRBV6-3; J gene: TRBJ1-5; D gene: .; CDR3 protein: CASSYGPLGEQPQHF; CDR3 DNA: TGTGCCAGCAGTTATGGCCCCTTAGGTGAACAGCCCCAGCATTTT
clone size: .; V gene: TRBV13; J gene: TRBJ2-7; D gene: .; CDR3 protein: CASSLTTTTFYEQYF; CDR3 DNA: TGTGCCAGCAGCTTAACAACAACCACCTTCTACGAGCAGTACTTC
clone size: few; V gene: TRBV4-2; J gene: TRBJ1-2; D gene: .; CDR3 protein: CASSSVVQGPYGYTF; CDR3 DNA: TGTGCCAGCAGCTCAGTCGTTCAGGGGCCCTATGGCTACACCTTC
clone size: .; V gene: TRBV20-1; J gene: TRBJ1-2; D gene: .; CDR3 protein: CSARDSLTNYGYTF; CDR3 DNA: TGCAGTGCTAGAGATTCGCTGACTAACTATGGCTACACCTTC
clone size: many; V gene: TRBV29-1; J gene: TRBJ2-7; D gene: .; CDR3 protein: CSAGTSYEQYF; CDR3 DNA: TGCAGCGCTGGGACCTCCTACGAGCAGTACTTC
clone size: few; V gene: TRBV5-4; J gene: TRBJ2-5; D gene: TRBD1; CDR3 protein: CASTNIEGARETQYF; CDR3 DNA: TGTGCCAGCACCAACATAGAGGGGGCTCGAGAGACCCAGTACTTC
clone size: few; V gene: TRBV29-1; J gene: TRBJ2-7; D gene: TRBD1; CDR3 protein: CSAGTGDFYEQYF; CDR3 DNA: TGCAGCGCCGGGACAGGGGACTTCTACGAGCAGTACTTC
clone size: many; V gene: TRBV7-2; J gene: TRBJ2-7; D gene: TRBD1; CDR3 protein: CASRDRANNEQYF; CDR3 DNA: TGTGCCAGCAGGGACAGGGCCAACAACGAGCAGTACTTC
clone size: once; V gene: TRBV6-5; J gene: TRBJ1-2; D gene: .; CDR3 protein: CASSYSRAAIHRYGYTF; CDR3 DNA: TGTGCCAGCAGTTACTCCCGGGCCGCGATCCATAGATATGGCTACACCTTC
clone size: many; V gene: TRBV10-3; J gene: TRBJ2-7; D gene: .; CDR3 protein: CAISLEAAVTYEQYF; CDR3 DNA: TGTGCCATCTCTCTCGAGGCAGCCGTAACCTACGAGCAGTACTTC
clone size: .; V gene: TRBV6-5; J gene: TRBJ1-5; D gene: .; CDR3 protein: CASRPGGFNQPQHF; CDR3 DNA: TGTGCCAGCAGACCGGGCGGATTCAATCAGCCCCAGCATTTT
clone size: .; V gene: TRBV14; J gene: TRBJ2-1; D gene: TRBD1; CDR3 protein: CASSLGMRWDSAIYGEQFF; CDR3 DNA: TGTGCCAGCAGCCTAGGAATGAGATGGGACAGCGCAATTTACGGTGAGCAGTTCTTC
clone size: few; V gene: TRBV6-5; J gene: TRBJ2-7; D gene: .; CDR3 protein: CASSPAGSVYEQYF; CDR3 DNA: TGTGCCAGCAGTCCCGCCGGATCCGTTTACGAGCAGTACTTC
clone size: .; V gene: TRBV28; J gene: TRBJ2-5; D gene: .; CDR3 protein: CASSLKWTDKETQYF; CDR3 DNA: TGTGCCAGCAGTTTAAAGTGGACGGATAAAGAGACCCAGTACTTC
clone size: .; V gene: TRBV24-1; J gene: TRBJ2-1; D gene: TRBD2; CDR3 protein: CATSELAGGGITEQFF; CDR3 DNA: TGTGCCACCAGTGAGCTAGCGGGGGGGGGAATCACTGAGCAGTTCTTC
clone size: many; V gene: TRBV7-9; J gene: TRBJ1-6; D gene: TRBD1; CDR3 protein: CASSSGTGIYSPLHF; CDR3 DNA: TGTGCCAGCAGCTCCGGGACAGGGATTTATTCACCCCTCCACTTT
clone size: few; V gene: TRBV7-9; J gene: TRBJ2-5; D gene: TRBD2; CDR3 protein: CASSRLAAPTNQETQYF; CDR3 DNA: TGTGCCAGCAGCCGACTAGCGGCCCCCACGAACCAAGAGACCCAGTACTTC
clone size: few; V gene: TRBV7-9; J gene: TRBJ2-5; D gene: .; CDR3 protein: CASSLIGRETQYF; CDR3 DNA: TGTGCCAGCAGCTTGATCGGAAGAGAGACCCAGTACTTC
clone size: .; V gene: TRBV19; J gene: TRBJ2-2; D gene: .; CDR3 protein: CAIRPRYGEVTGELFF; CDR3 DNA: TGTGCCATAAGACCCCGTTACGGCGAGGTCACCGGGGAGCTGTTTTTT
clone size: .; V gene: TRBV7-6; J gene: TRBJ2-1; D gene: .; CDR3 protein: CASSFDGQSTYNEQFF; CDR3 DNA: TGTGCCAGCAGCTTCGACGGCCAAAGCACCTACAATGAGCAGTTCTTC
clone size: .; V gene: TRBV12-3/TRBV12-4; J gene: TRBJ2-2; D gene: TRBD2; CDR3 protein: CASSYGSGGTGELFF; CDR3 DNA: TGTGCCAGCAGTTACGGGAGCGGGGGGACCGGGGAGCTGTTTTTT
clone size: .; V gene: TRBV28; J gene: TRBJ1-2; D gene: .; CDR3 protein: CASSERGSRYGYTF; CDR3 DNA: TGTGCCAGCAGTGAACGAGGATCGCGCTATGGCTACACCTTC
clone size: .; V gene: TRBV6-2/TRBV6-3; J gene: TRBJ2-1; D gene: .; CDR3 protein: CASSYDGLNNEQFF; CDR3 DNA: TGTGCCAGCAGTTACGACGGACTGAACAATGAGCAGTTCTTC
clone size: many; V gene: TRBV28; J gene: TRBJ2-1; D gene: TRBD1; CDR3 protein: CASSGSDRVTNEQFF; CDR3 DNA: TGTGCCAGCAGTGGGTCGGACAGGGTAACCAATGAGCAGTTCTTC
clone size: .; V gene: TRBV27; J gene: TRBJ1-1; D gene: .; CDR3 protein: CASSLSPWETAMNTEAFF; CDR3 DNA: TGTGCCAGCAGTTTAAGCCCTTGGGAGACAGCGATGAACACTGAAGCTTTCTTT
clone size: many; V gene: TRBV7-9; J gene: TRBJ2-6; D gene: .; CDR3 protein: CASSAERVSGANVLTF; CDR3 DNA: TGTGCCAGCAGCGCGGAGCGGGTCTCTGGGGCCAACGTCCTGACTTTC
clone size: .; V gene: TRBV29-1; J gene: TRBJ2-2; D gene: TRBD1; CDR3 protein: CSVEGTAGELFF; CDR3 DNA: TGCAGCGTCGAGGGGACAGCCGGGGAGCTGTTTTTT
clone size: .; V gene: TRBV18; J gene: TRBJ2-7; D gene: .; CDR3 protein: CASSPPPGRSIDEQYF; CDR3 DNA: TGTGCCAGCTCACCACCGCCAGGGCGCTCTATTGACGAGCAGTACTTC
clone size: once; V gene: TRBV7-2; J gene: TRBJ2-1; D gene: .; CDR3 protein: CVSSLKADEQFF; CDR3 DNA: TGTGTCAGCAGCTTAAAGGCCGATGAGCAGTTCTTC
clone size: .; V gene: TRBV2; J gene: TRBJ2-7; D gene: .; CDR3 protein: CASSVRRAGQHEQYF; CDR3 DNA: TGTGCCAGCAGTGTGCGTAGGGCAGGGCAGCACGAGCAGTACTTC
clone size: many; V gene: TRBV7-9; J gene: TRBJ1-5; D gene: TRBD1; CDR3 protein: CATWTGASNQPQHF; CDR3 DNA: TGTGCCACCTGGACAGGGGCGAGCAATCAGCCCCAGCATTTT
clone size: .; V gene: TRBV27; J gene: TRBJ2-2; D gene: .; CDR3 protein: CASSREIPNTGELFF; CDR3 DNA: TGTGCCAGCAGTAGGGAAATCCCGAACACCGGGGAGCTGTTTTTT
clone size: once; V gene: TRBV7-3; J gene: TRBJ2-1; D gene: .; CDR3 protein: CANSLYGSFDEQFF; CDR3 DNA: TGTGCCAACAGCTTATACGGTAGCTTCGATGAGCAGTTCTTC
clone size: .; V gene: TRBV20-1; J gene: TRBJ1-2; D gene: .; CDR3 protein: CSAPLGGRKGYTF; CDR3 DNA: TGCAGTGCTCCACTGGGGGGGAGGAAGGGCTACACCTTC
clone size: .; V gene: TRBV4-1; J gene: TRBJ2-6; D gene: .; CDR3 protein: CASSQGGANVLTF; CDR3 DNA: TGCGCCAGCAGCCAAGGTGGGGCCAACGTCCTGACTTTC
clone size: many; V gene: TRBV7-9; J gene: TRBJ2-1; D gene: TRBD2; CDR3 protein: CASSLAGTSGVQSFNEQFF; CDR3 DNA: TGTGCCAGCAGCTTAGCCGGGACTAGCGGGGTCCAATCCTTCAATGAGCAGTTCTTC
clone size: many; V gene: TRBV7-2; J gene: TRBJ1-2; D gene: .; CDR3 protein: CASSPVPDSWGYTF; CDR3 DNA: TGTGCCAGCAGCCCCGTTCCAGATTCATGGGGCTACACCTTC
clone size: .; V gene: TRBV12-3/TRBV12-4; J gene: TRBJ1-1; D gene: .; CDR3 protein: CASSFDTMNTEAFF; CDR3 DNA: TGTGCCAGCAGTTTTGACACCATGAACACTGAAGCTTTCTTT
clone size: .; V gene: TRBV12-3/TRBV12-4; J gene: TRBJ1-1; D gene: .; CDR3 protein: CASSYALTGTEAFF; CDR3 DNA: TGTGCCAGCAGTTACGCCCTGACTGGTACTGAAGCTTTCTTT
clone size: .; V gene: TRBV4-2; J gene: TRBJ1-1; D gene: .; CDR3 protein: CASSPLGRTGAEAFF; CDR3 DNA: TGTGCCAGCAGCCCTTTGGGTAGGACCGGCGCTGAAGCTTTCTTT
clone size: many; V gene: TRBV12-3/TRBV12-4; J gene: TRBJ2-2; D gene: TRBD2; CDR3 protein: CALRGGTNTGELFF; CDR3 DNA: TGTGCCCTCCGGGGGGGCACGAACACCGGGGAGCTGTTTTTT
clone size: few; V gene: TRBV4-3; J gene: TRBJ2-1; D gene: .; CDR3 protein: CASSQGLPGNEQFF; CDR3 DNA: TGCGCCAGCAGCCAAGGATTGCCGGGCAATGAGCAGTTCTTC
clone size: .; V gene: TRBV15; J gene: TRBJ1-4; D gene: .; CDR3 protein: CATSRSEAPSNEKLFF; CDR3 DNA: TGTGCCACCAGCAGATCGGAGGCCCCTTCTAATGAAAAACTGTTTTTT
clone size: few; V gene: TRBV7-8; J gene: TRBJ1-5; D gene: .; CDR3 protein: CASSLLIQVRDQPQHF; CDR3 DNA: TGTGCCAGCAGCTTACTTATACAGGTCAGGGATCAGCCCCAGCATTTT
clone size: few; V gene: TRBV7-8; J gene: TRBJ2-2; D gene: TRBD1; CDR3 protein: CASSTQGGGELFF; CDR3 DNA: TGTGCCAGCAGCACACAGGGGGGCGGGGAGCTGTTTTTT
clone size: many; V gene: TRBV7-2; J gene: TRBJ2-7; D gene: TRBD1; CDR3 protein: CASSLTQGRAYEQYF; CDR3 DNA: TGTGCCAGCAGCTTAACACAGGGGAGAGCCTACGAGCAGTACTTC
clone size: few; V gene: TRBV7-9; J gene: TRBJ2-3; D gene: TRBD2; CDR3 protein: CASSPPSGTSTDTQYF; CDR3 DNA: TGTGCCAGCAGCCCTCCTAGCGGAACTAGCACAGATACGCAGTATTTT
clone size: many; V gene: TRBV7-6; J gene: TRBJ1-2; D gene: .; CDR3 protein: CASSRGTDYGYTF; CDR3 DNA: TGTGCCAGCAGCCGAGGGACGGATTATGGCTACACCTTC
clone size: few; V gene: TRBV12-3/TRBV12-4; J gene: TRBJ2-2; D gene: .; CDR3 protein: CAIGGWGITGELFF; CDR3 DNA: TGTGCCATCGGGGGTTGGGGGATCACCGGGGAGCTGTTTTTT
clone size: many; V gene: TRBV11-2; J gene: TRBJ2-5; D gene: TRBD1; CDR3 protein: CASSFTGQGPPRETQYF; CDR3 DNA: TGTGCCAGCAGCTTCACGGGACAGGGGCCTCCTAGGGAGACCCAGTACTTC
clone size: .; V gene: TRBV13; J gene: TRBJ1-1; D gene: .; CDR3 protein: CTSSSTGRMITEAFF; CDR3 DNA: TGTACCAGCAGTTCAACAGGGCGGATGATCACTGAAGCTTTCTTT
clone size: few; V gene: TRBV7-6; J gene: TRBJ2-3; D gene: .; CDR3 protein: CASSASGLGSTDTQYF; CDR3 DNA: TGTGCCAGCAGCGCGTCTGGCCTGGGTAGCACAGATACGCAGTATTTT
clone size: many; V gene: TRBV7-9; J gene: TRBJ2-1; D gene: .; CDR3 protein: CASSLGAGNEQFF; CDR3 DNA: TGTGCCAGCAGTTTAGGAGCAGGCAATGAGCAGTTCTTC
clone size: many; V gene: TRBV29-1; J gene: TRBJ1-2; D gene: .; CDR3 protein: CSVELRDGYTF; CDR3 DNA: TGCAGCGTTGAATTGCGGGATGGCTACACCTTC